The 19 T cell receptor beta chains given below trace back to one sample, sequenced in a study of blood T cell repertoires in COVID-19. Here immunoSEQ multiplex PCR was the method, and the copy in TCRdb shows in-frame clones only, minus some. The profile covers approximately 200,000 clones, with 85% to 90% appearing a single time and about 4.5% taken by the ten largest. Material for sequencing was peripheral blood. These receptors all stem from a man aged 45-65 years with acute or convalescent COVID-19.

The CDR3 DNA follows: TGTGCCTGGGAAAAGGGGATGTTTTCTGGGGCCAACGTCCTGACTTTC. It yields the protein CAWEKGMFSGANVLTF. The rearrangement uses TRBV30 and TRBJ2-6; D is perhaps TRBD1 (5 bases). Trimming removed 5 bases at V and 1 base at J, with 15 bases between. Germline CDR1 is GTSNPN and CDR2 is SVGIG (reference sequence). The CDR3 contains 16 residues.

This clone was found many times. This chain uses TRBV6-4 with TRBJ1-5; 8 positions match TRBD1. The CDR3 covers 16 residues. The germline V gene encodes CDR1 MRHNA and CDR2 SNTAGT. V was pared by 10 bases and J by 0 bases, with 11 bases of the junction left unmatched. CDR3 DNA: TGTGCCAACTCCGAGGGACAGGCTGATAGCAATCAGCCCCAGCATTTT. Translated: CANSEGQADSNQPQHF.

The rearrangement links TRBV5-5 to TRBJ1-5, with TRBD1 matching over 9 bases. Germline V gene sequence: CDR1 SGHKS, CDR2 YYEKEE (reference sequence). This CDR3 is built from 17 residues. Trimming at V came to 4 bases and at J to 1 base, leaving 9 bases not matched to a gene. The CDR3, as DNA: TGTGCCAGCAGCGCCGGACAGGGGACCCTCAGCAATCAGCCCCAGCATTTT. Protein: CASSAGQGTLSNQPQHF.

The chain uses TRBV6-5 and TRBJ1-2; D gene unclear. CDR1 and CDR2 (germline): MNHEY, SVGAGI. The CDR3 spans 11 residues. The V end lost 10 bases, the J end lost 8 bases, and 14 bases lay between the germline ends. As DNA, the CDR3 is TGTGCCACCGGCCAGGATGGAGGCTACACCTTC. Translating it yields CATGQDGGYTF.

This sequence joins TRBV6-1 and TRBJ1-2; 7 bases map to TRBD1. This CDR3 is 14 amino acids long. CDR1 and CDR2 from the germline V gene are MNHNS and SASEGT. After removal of 8 bases from V and 0 bases from J, the junction contained 6 bases not matched to a gene. For the CDR3, the DNA is TGTGCCAGCGGGGAAGGGGGCTCTAACTATGGCTACACCTTC. Translated, it gives CASGEGGSNYGYTF.

This chain connects TRBV2 to TRBJ1-3, with D perhaps matching TRBD1 (5 bases). Per germline, CDR1 SNHLY and CDR2 FYNNEI. This CDR3 is built from 16 residues. The germline V and J ends were trimmed by 4 bases and 0 bases, with 13 bases remaining between them. The chain's CDR3 is CASSVQGLISGNTIYF. In DNA, the CDR3 is TGTGCCAGCAGTGTTCAGGGCCTTATCTCTGGAAACACCATATATTTT.

CDR3 sequence: CASIVDMNTEAFF. CDR3 bases: TGTGCCAGCATCGTTGACATGAACACTGAAGCTTTCTTT. The chain links TRBV12-3 or TRBV12-4 to TRBJ1-1, with D hard to call. Trimming shortened V by 7 bases and J by 0 bases, and 9 bases separated the two germline ends. There are 13 residues in the CDR3.

The rearrangement links TRBV6-5 to TRBJ1-2; D possibly corresponds to TRBD1 (5 bases). The V and J ends lost 6 bases and 2 bases respectively, with 7 bases between them. The CDR3 is 12 residues long. Per the germline V gene, CDR1 is MNHEY and CDR2 is SVGAGI. The chain's CDR3 is CASSRQNYGYTF. CDR3 nucleotides: TGTGCCAGCAGCCGACAGAACTATGGCTACACCTTC.

The chain joins TRBV18 to TRBJ2-3, with D tentatively TRBD1 (6 bases). Germline CDR1 KGHSH, CDR2 LQKENI. This CDR3 contains 16 residues. The ends were cut back, 4 bases at V and 0 bases at J, with 14 bases in the middle. The CDR3, as DNA: TGTGCCAGCTCACTTTACAGGGATCCTAGCACAGATACGCAGTATTTT. Translated, it gives CASSLYRDPSTDTQYF. Full variable domain (remainder filled in from reference TRBV18 and TRBJ2-3): NAGVMQNPRHLVRRRGQEARLRCSPMKGHSHVYWYRQLPEEGLKFMVYLQKENIIDESGMPKERFSAEFPKEGPSILRIQQVVRGDSAAYFCASSLYRDPSTDTQYFGPGTRLTVL.

The chain carries TRBV7-3 and TRBJ1-1, with 9 bases lining up with TRBD1. This CDR3 contains 15 residues. The germline gives CDR1 SGHTA, CDR2 FQGTGA. V shed 5 bases and J 4 bases; nucleotides not matched to a gene: 8. The DNA of the CDR3 is TGTGCCAGCAGCCGACAGGGGGGGGATGGCACTGAAGCTTTCTTT. Protein sequence: CASSRQGGDGTEAFF.

The chain links TRBV5-5 to TRBJ1-2; TRBD1 might be the D (6 bases). CDR3 length equals 15 residues. V dropped 3 bases and J dropped 9 bases, with 21 bases sitting between them. Germline loops: CDR1 SGHKS, CDR2 YYEKEE (reference sequence). CDR3 amino acids: CASSSAANPGQSYTF. The CDR3 DNA follows: TGTGCCAGCAGCTCCGCGGCTAACCCGGGACAAAGCTACACCTTC.

This clone was detected a few times. The J gene is TRBJ1-1, the V gene TRBV4-1, with D perhaps matching TRBD1 (6 bases). The V end was cut by 3 bases, the J end by 1 base, with 15 bases between. The CDR3 sequence is 16 residues long. Germline assignment: CDR1 MGHRA and CDR2 YSYEKL. The CDR3: CASSHYGSRGNTEAFF. CDR3 DNA sequence: TGCGCCAGCAGCCACTATGGTTCCAGGGGGAACACTGAAGCTTTCTTT.

V and J are TRBV14 and TRBJ2-7, with 7 bases aligning to TRBD2. Per germline, CDR1 SGHDN and CDR2 FVKESK. There are 17 residues in the CDR3. The J segment lost 3 bases and the V segment lost 4 bases, leaving 15 bases of the junction unmatched. The CDR3 sequence is CASSPLSGRGFNYEQYF. The CDR3 DNA reads TGTGCCAGCAGCCCCCTTTCTGGGAGGGGATTTAACTACGAGCAGTACTTC.

The chain is built from TRBV19 and TRBJ2-1, with 10 nucleotides matching TRBD2. The V and J ends lost 3 bases and 9 bases, in that order; junction bases with no gene match: 8. The CDR3 extends over 15 amino acids. The germline CDR1 and CDR2 sequences are LNHDA and SQIVND (reference sequence). The CDR3 reads CASSILSGREAEQFF. CDR3 DNA: TGTGCCAGTAGTATTTTGAGCGGGAGGGAGGCTGAGCAGTTCTTC. Together with reference TRBV19 and TRBJ2-1, the CDR3 gives the full variable domain: DGGITQSPKYLFRKEGQNVTLSCEQNLNHDAMYWYRQDPGQGLRLIYYSQIVNDFQKGDIAEGYSVSREKKESFPLTVTSAQKNPTAFYLCASSILSGREAEQFFGPGTRLTVL.

This sequence joins TRBV19 and TRBJ1-4; TRBD1 matches at 7 bases. The junction had 7 bases not matched to a gene; V was cut back by 6 bases and J by 0 bases. This CDR3 contains 16 residues. Germline V gives CDR1 LNHDA, CDR2 SQIVND (reference sequence). The CDR3 here is CASRPRGQTTNEKLFF. CDR3 coding DNA: TGTGCCAGTAGGCCTAGGGGACAGACAACTAATGAAAAACTGTTTTTT.

The chain employs TRBV6-5 and TRBJ2-1; TRBD2 might be the D (6 bases). The V and J ends lost 8 bases and 3 bases respectively, with 11 bases between them. This CDR3 has 13 amino acids. Germline-derived CDR1 and CDR2 are MNHEY and SVGAGI. In nucleotides, the CDR3 is TGTGCCAGCGAACGACTAGACTACAATGAGCAGTTCTTC. Translated, it gives CASERLDYNEQFF.

The V call is TRBV5-1, the J call TRBJ1-1, with D unclear. Trimming left V 3 bases short and J 1 base short, with 10 bases between. CDR1 and CDR2 (germline): SGHRS, YFSETQ. There are 14 residues in the CDR3. CDR3 amino acids: CASSYQHKNTEAFF. The CDR3 region has the DNA TGCGCCAGCAGCTACCAACACAAGAACACTGAAGCTTTCTTT. Supplemented by reference TRBV5-1 and TRBJ1-1, the full variable domain reads KAGVTQTPRYLIKTRGQQVTLSCSPISGHRSVSWYQQTPGQGLQFLFEYFSETQRNKGNFPGRFSGRQFSNSRSEMNVSTLELGDSALYLCASSYQHKNTEAFFGQGTRLTVV.

The genes are TRBV5-4 and TRBJ2-3, with TRBD2 matching 10 bases. The CDR3 is 16 amino acids. J gave up 8 bases and V 0 bases, and 9 bases lay outside the gene matches. The germline V gene has CDR1 SGHNT and CDR2 YYREEE (reference sequence). CDR3 in DNA: TGTGCCAGCAGCTTGGCCGCTAGCGGGGGAGTCGGTACGCAGTATTTT. This gives the protein CASSLAASGGVGTQYF.

This clone has just one count. The chain couples TRBV3-1 (or the pseudogene TRBV3-2) to TRBJ2-2, with D tentatively TRBD2 (6 bases). The CDR3 contains 15 residues. Germline CDR1 LGHDT, CDR2 YNNKEL (reference sequence). V lost 1 base to trimming and J lost 9 bases, with 15 bases between them. The CDR3 nucleotides are TGTGCCAGCAGCCAAGGACTAGATCGCAGGCGGGAGCTGTTTTTT. Translated, it gives CASSQGLDRRRELFF.